These 30 T cell receptor beta chains were all obtained from the same sample, sequenced in a study of neoadjuvant anti-PD-1 for oral cavity cancer. The assay was immunoSEQ multiplex PCR, and TCRdb's table has in-frame clones only and misses some. The sample has about 68,000 clones; roughly 84% are singletons. Indicated time point: after neoadjuvant nivolumab, at surgical resection. The source material was PBMCs, sampled after nivolumab (anti-PD-1) treatment. These receptors were taken from a person aged 35-80 years with oral cavity squamous cell carcinoma.

The chain recombines TRBV25-1 with TRBJ2-4, with a possible D match to TRBD1 (5 bases). The CDR3 covers 13 residues. Germline V gene data show CDR1 as MGHDK and CDR2 as SYGVNS. The V and J ends lost 4 bases and 6 bases respectively, with 10 bases between them. CDR3: CASSGSTVNIQYF. The CDR3 DNA is TGTGCCAGCAGTGGGTCGACAGTAAACATTCAGTACTTC.

The rearrangement links TRBV7-6 to TRBJ2-1, with 9 bases lining up with TRBD2. CDR3 length: 14 amino acids. V trimming: 4 bases; J trimming: 9 bases; junction bases outside the gene matches: 7. CDR1 is SGHVS and CDR2 is FNYEAQ in the germline V gene. The chain's CDR3 is CASSSSRLAVEQFF. For the CDR3, the DNA is TGTGCCAGCAGCTCCTCCCGACTAGCGGTTGAGCAGTTCTTC.

Comments on this clone: Sequence at one end of the junction differs from germline and may be a read error. Written as DNA, the CDR3 is TGTGCTAGCAGCTTAAGTACAGTCACAGATACGCAGTATTTT. Translating gives CASSLSTVTDTQYF. The rearrangement uses TRBV7-7 and TRBJ2-3; D gene unclear. Germline lookup yields CDR1 SSHAT and CDR2 FNYEAQ (reference sequence). The CDR3 consists of 14 residues.

CDR3: CASSPGTSGYLTGELFF. The CDR3 region has the DNA TGTGCCAGCAGCCCTGGGACTAGCGGGTATCTCACCGGGGAGCTGTTTTTT. V is TRBV2 and J is TRBJ2-2; 12 nucleotides match TRBD2. Trimming removed 6 bases from V and 4 bases from J; junction bases left unmatched: 9. This CDR3 has 17 residues. Germline-derived CDR1 and CDR2 are SNHLY and FYNNEI.

This clone was detected once. The rearrangement uses TRBV13 and TRBJ2-3, with 8 bases lining up with TRBD2. Losses at the gene ends were 4 bases for V and 10 bases for J; bases not matched to a gene: 7. Germline V lookup: CDR1 PRHDT, CDR2 FYEKMQ (reference sequence). The CDR3 covers 13 residues. Written as DNA, the CDR3 is TGTGCCAGCAGCTCCGGGGGGGTAGGGTCGCAGTATTTT. This translates into CASSSGGVGSQYF.

This chain uses TRBV6-5 with TRBJ1-1; the match to TRBD1 covers 7 bases. The CDR3 is made up of 13 amino acids. The germline gives CDR1 MNHEY, CDR2 SVGAGI. With 5 bases clipped from V and 4 bases from J, the junction kept 4 bases outside the gene matches. The CDR3: CASSTGVGTEAFF. DNA of the CDR3: TGTGCCAGCAGTACAGGGGTGGGCACTGAAGCTTTCTTT.

The chain recombines TRBV5-1 with TRBJ2-2; possibly TRBD1 or TRBD2 for D (5 bases each). V lost 4 bases to trimming and J lost 7 bases, with 14 bases between them. The V gene's germline CDR1 is SGHRS and CDR2 YFSETQ. This CDR3 region has 14 residues. CDR3 amino acids: CASSPPGTYGELFF. In DNA form, the CDR3 reads TGCGCCAGCAGCCCCCCCGGGACCTACGGGGAGCTGTTTTTT.

The V and J genes are TRBV19 and TRBJ1-3, with D possibly matching TRBD1 (5 bases). The V gene's germline CDR1 is LNHDA and CDR2 SQIVND (reference sequence). The length of the CDR3 is 15 residues. The ends were cut back, 7 bases at V and 4 bases at J, with 17 bases in the middle. The CDR3 here is CASNTPGGYGNTIYF. CDR3 nucleotide sequence: TGTGCCAGTAACACCCCCGGGGGTTACGGAAACACCATATATTTT. The variable domain in full, completed from reference TRBV19 and TRBJ1-3, reads DGGITQSPKYLFRKEGQNVTLSCEQNLNHDAMYWYRQDPGQGLRLIYYSQIVNDFQKGDIAEGYSVSREKKESFPLTVTSAQKNPTAFYLCASNTPGGYGNTIYFGEGSWLTVV.

The V and J genes are TRBV6-1 and TRBJ2-1; no definite D call. The length of the CDR3 is 12 residues. The germline V gene has CDR1 MNHNS and CDR2 SASEGT. Deletions cut 9 bases from V and 1 base from J, with 7 bases between. This CDR3 is CASAPSYNEQFF. CDR3 nucleotide sequence: TGTGCCAGTGCCCCTTCCTACAATGAGCAGTTCTTC.

In this sample, this clone turned up a few times. This rearrangement joins TRBV27 to TRBJ1-5, with D tentatively TRBD1 (6 bases). CDR1 is MNHEY, CDR2 SMNVEV, per germline (reference sequence). V lost 3 bases, J lost 0 bases, and 12 bases lay in between. The CDR3 has 16 residues. This chain's CDR3 is CASSLTGGYSNQPQHF. Here the CDR3 DNA reads TGTGCCAGCAGTTTGACAGGAGGATATAGCAATCAGCCCCAGCATTTT.

This clone was found once. The CDR3 region is CASSSLRNTEAFF. In DNA form, the CDR3 reads TGTGCCAGCAGTTCTTTAAGGAACACTGAAGCTTTCTTT. This chain joins TRBV28 and TRBJ1-1, with unresolved D. Germline V gives CDR1 MDHEN, CDR2 SYDVKM. CDR3 length: 13 amino acids. Trimming pared 4 bases from V and 1 base from J, leaving 7 bases between. The variable domain in full, with the rest retrieved from reference TRBV28 and TRBJ1-1, is DVKVTQSSRYLVKRTGEKVFLECVQDMDHENMFWYRQDPGLGLRLIYFSYDVKMKEKGDIPEGYSVSREKKERFSLILESASTNQTSMYLCASSSLRNTEAFFGQGTRLTVV.

The gene calls are TRBV19 and TRBJ1-5; TRBD1 might be the D (5 bases). Germline V gives CDR1 LNHDA, CDR2 SQIVND (reference sequence). Between the trimmed V and J ends, which lost 10 bases and 3 bases, there was a span of 16 bases. The CDR3 runs to 14 residues. CDR3 in DNA: TGTGCCACCGCCTTCGGGGCATTCAATCAGCCCCAGCATTTT. This gives the protein CATAFGAFNQPQHF. The full variable domain, in which reference TRBV19 and TRBJ1-5 provide the parts outside the CDR3, is DGGITQSPKYLFRKEGQNVTLSCEQNLNHDAMYWYRQDPGQGLRLIYYSQIVNDFQKGDIAEGYSVSREKKESFPLTVTSAQKNPTAFYLCATAFGAFNQPQHFGDGTRLSIL.

The chain recombines TRBV5-4 with TRBJ2-3, with D perhaps TRBD1 (6 bases). V lost 0 bases and J 5 bases, leaving 7 bases between the germline ends. Germline loops: CDR1 SGHNT, CDR2 YYREEE (reference sequence). The CDR3 totals 13 residues. CDR3 protein: CASSLEGVDTQYF. In DNA, the CDR3 is TGTGCCAGCAGCTTGGAGGGGGTAGATACGCAGTATTTT.

The genes are TRBV11-3 and TRBJ2-3; 8 bases map to TRBD1. J lost 1 base, V lost 5 bases, and 8 bases had no gene match. In germline, CDR1 is SGHNT, CDR2 YENEEA. The CDR3 contains 16 residues. DNA of the CDR3: TGTGCCAGCAGCCGTCTGACAGGGGTCGGCACAGATACGCAGTATTTT. Translation: CASSRLTGVGTDTQYF.

The chain recombines TRBV6-5 with TRBJ2-2; 8 bases map to TRBD2. Germline V gives CDR1 MNHEY, CDR2 SVGAGI. Trimming took 0 bases from V and 6 from J; bases not matched to a gene: 3. This CDR3 has 15 residues. This CDR3 reads CASSYSRLAPGELFF. The CDR3 region has the DNA TGTGCCAGCAGTTACTCGAGACTAGCGCCCGGGGAGCTGTTTTTT.

The chain joins TRBV30 to TRBJ2-1; D uncertain. CDR3 length: 15 residues. The V gene lost 1 base and the J gene lost 3 bases, with 13 bases spanning the gap. The germline gives CDR1 GTSNPN, CDR2 SVGIG (reference sequence). CDR3 nucleotide sequence: TGTGCCTGGAGTGCGTTGGGTCCGGACTACAATGAGCAGTTCTTC. This translates into CAWSALGPDYNEQFF.

This chain joins TRBV12-5 and TRBJ2-5; 10 bases line up with TRBD2. The CDR3 is 14 amino acids. The V gene's germline CDR1 is LGHNT and CDR2 FRNRAP. Trimming at V came to 6 bases and at J to 5 bases, leaving 6 bases not matched to a gene. This chain's CDR3 is CASGLGLAEETQYF. DNA of the CDR3: TGTGCTAGTGGCCTTGGACTAGCGGAGGAGACCCAGTACTTC.

The chain employs TRBV9 and TRBJ2-1; TRBD2 might be the D (6 bases). The germline V gene has CDR1 SGDLS and CDR2 YYNGEE. V was trimmed by 3 bases and J by 8 bases, leaving 18 bases between them. There are 15 residues in the CDR3. The CDR3 region has the DNA TGTGCCAGCAGCGCGTTTGTTGGCGGGGCGGATGAGCAGTTCTTC. It encodes CASSAFVGGADEQFF.

The V and J genes are TRBV6-1 and TRBJ2-1, with D possibly matching TRBD2 (6 bases). The CDR3 extends over 15 amino acids. CDR1 is MNHNS, CDR2 SASEGT, per germline. Between the trimmed V and J ends, which lost 8 bases and 15 bases, there was a span of 29 bases. CDR3 bases: TGTGCCAGCGAGGGAGGCTCCCTAGATTTAACGGTTCGGTTCTTC. Translating it yields CASEGGSLDLTVRFF.

V gene TRBV7-8 combines with J gene TRBJ2-2; D is possibly TRBD1 or TRBD2 (7 bases each). The V gene's germline CDR1 is SGHVS and CDR2 FQNEAQ. V was trimmed by 6 bases and J by 2 bases, leaving 13 bases between them. The CDR3 spans 15 residues. CDR3 nucleotide sequence: TGTGCCAGCAGGGCAGGGGGGGTCAACACCGGGGAGCTGTTTTTT. This sequence encodes CASRAGGVNTGELFF.

In this sample, this clone turned up once. V is TRBV10-3 and J is TRBJ1-1; 7 nucleotides line up with TRBD1. CDR1 is ENHRY, CDR2 SYGVKD, per germline. The CDR3 is 13 amino acids. After removal of 5 bases from V and 5 bases from J, the junction contained 5 bases not matched to a gene. The CDR3 loop reads CAISKTGQTEAFF. The CDR3 DNA is TGTGCCATCAGTAAGACAGGGCAGACTGAAGCTTTCTTT.

The V call is TRBV14, the J call TRBJ2-3, with D tentatively TRBD2 (6 bases). The germline V and J ends were trimmed by 0 bases and 7 bases, with 20 bases remaining between them. This CDR3 is 17 amino acids long. CDR1 and CDR2 (germline): SGHDN, FVKESK. In DNA form, the CDR3 reads TGTGCCAGCAGCCAAGATCCGGGAGAGAGGGGCGGAAATACGCAGTATTTT. It encodes CASSQDPGERGGNTQYF.

This chain uses TRBV2 with TRBJ1-1; no definite D call. V was shortened by 3 bases and J by 1 base, with 3 bases between the two germline ends. CDR1 SNHLY and CDR2 FYNNEI come from the germline V gene. This CDR3 spans 12 amino acids. CDR3 amino acids: CASSDPNTEAFF. Here the CDR3 DNA reads TGTGCCAGCAGTGACCCGAACACTGAAGCTTTCTTT.

This chain uses TRBV28 with TRBJ2-7; D is possibly TRBD2 (6 bases). The germline CDR1 and CDR2 sequences are MDHEN and SYDVKM. This CDR3 spans 13 amino acids. The V end lost 6 bases, the J end lost 4 bases, and 13 bases lay between the germline ends. CDR3 bases: TGTGCCAGCAGCCCGGGACTTACATACGAGCAGTACTTC. Residues: CASSPGLTYEQYF.

The chain has TRBV5-1 and TRBJ2-7; D gene uncertain. V dropped 0 bases and J dropped 0 bases, with 7 bases sitting between them. CDR3 length: 14 residues. Germline CDR1 reads SGHRS; CDR2 reads YFSETQ. DNA for the CDR3: TGCGCCAGCAGCTTGGGACCTAGCTCCTACGAGCAGTACTTC. Amino acids: CASSLGPSSYEQYF.

V and J are TRBV5-1 and TRBJ1-1; the D gene is possibly TRBD1 (6 bases). V lost 4 bases and J 6 bases, leaving 19 bases between the germline ends. This CDR3 contains 15 residues. Germline V gene lookup returns CDR1 SGHRS and CDR2 YFSETQ. Here the CDR3 DNA reads TGCGCCAGCAGCCTTGCCCAACAGGGTTGGTCTGAAGCTTTCTTT. Amino acid sequence: CASSLAQQGWSEAFF.

V usage is TRBV21-1 and J usage is TRBJ2-7. TRBV21-1 is annotated as a pseudogene. CDR3 length: 13 amino acids. As DNA, the CDR3 is TGTGCCAGCAGCAAAAGTGGGGGATGGGAGCAGTACTTC. Translation: CASSKSGGWEQYF.

V usage is TRBV19 and J usage is TRBJ1-2; D is unclear. This CDR3 region has 11 residues. V gave up 2 bases and J gave up 2 bases, with 0 bases separating them. CDR1 and CDR2 (germline): LNHDA, SQIVND (reference sequence). CDR3 nucleotide sequence: TGTGCCAGTAGTATAAACTATGGCTACACCTTC. It yields the protein CASSINYGYTF.

The gene calls are TRBV5-6 and TRBJ2-3, with D perhaps assigned TRBD1 or TRBD2 (5 bases each). CDR1 is SGHDT, CDR2 YYEEEE, per germline. The CDR3 consists of 14 residues. V was cut by 5 bases and J by 2 bases, with 12 bases left in between. The CDR3 bases are TGTGCCAGCAGTCCCGGGACCCTCACAGATACGCAGTATTTT. Translation gives CASSPGTLTDTQYF.

This chain uses TRBV14 with TRBJ2-7, with D perhaps TRBD2 (5 bases). This CDR3 is 14 amino acids long. The V end was cut by 5 bases, the J end by 2 bases, with 13 bases between. Germline V gene lookup returns CDR1 SGHDN and CDR2 FVKESK. CDR3 nucleotides: TGTGCCAGCAGCGCCGTACTGCGGGCCTACGAGCAGTACTTC. Amino acid sequence: CASSAVLRAYEQYF.